This entry lists 11 T cell receptor beta chains sequenced from one sample in a study of cytomegalovirus exposure and HLA in healthy donors. Amplification used 60 Vbeta primers and 13 Jbeta primers. TCRdb keeps only in-frame clones here, not all; method: immunoSEQ multiplex PCR. The sample has some 160,000 clones; approximately 81% are singletons. Specimen: PBMCs. The source is a woman between 40 and 55 years old in good health and CMV-seropositive.

This clone was detected only once. The chain recombines TRBV9 with TRBJ2-1, with TRBD2 matching over 8 bases. Germline V CDR1 and CDR2: SGDLS, YYNGEE. The CDR3 runs 15 residues. V dropped 5 bases and J dropped 12; count of bases not matched to a gene: 16. CDR3 sequence reads: CASSPRVAGGGAQFF. The CDR3 coding sequence is TGTGCCAGCAGTCCGAGGGTGGCGGGGGGTGGAGCGCAGTTCTTC.

This clone was picked up a small number of times. The chain uses TRBV4-2 and TRBJ2-7; D is possibly TRBD2 (6 bases). The CDR3 contains 17 residues. Trimming cost V 0 bases and J 2 bases, with 17 bases left between them. Germline-derived CDR1 and CDR2 are LGHNA and YNFKEQ. The CDR3 nucleotides read TGTGCCAGCAGCCAAGAAAGCCGTGCGGGGTCCCCCTACGAGCAGTACTTC. This gives the protein CASSQESRAGSPYEQYF.

The chain couples TRBV6-1 to TRBJ1-4, with TRBD1 as a possible D gene (6 bases). The CDR3 is 16 amino acids. CDR1 MNHNS and CDR2 SASEGT come from the germline V gene. V was pared by 2 bases and J by 2 bases, with 12 bases between. As DNA, the CDR3 is TGTGCCAGCAGTGAATGGGGGCGGGGGACTAATGAAAAACTGTTTTTT. Encoded protein: CASSEWGRGTNEKLFF.

V and J are TRBV5-6 and TRBJ2-5; the D gene is possibly TRBD2 (6 bases). Germline-derived CDR1 and CDR2 are SGHDT and YYEEEE. Trimming cost V 0 bases and J 2 bases, with 11 bases left between them. The CDR3 spans 15 residues. CDR3 sequence (DNA): TGTGCCAGCAGCTTGGCTGGGACTTTACAAGAGACCCAGTACTTC. This gives the protein CASSLAGTLQETQYF.

The J gene is TRBJ2-1, the V gene TRBV6-5; 8 nucleotides align to TRBD2. Looked up from germline, CDR1 is MNHEY and CDR2 is SVGAGI. The CDR3 sequence is 16 residues long. V was pared by 2 bases and J by 4 bases, with 7 bases of the junction left unmatched. In DNA, the CDR3 is TGTGCCAGCAGTTACGGGGCGGGGGGCGGATACAATGAGCAGTTCTTC. Encoded protein: CASSYGAGGGYNEQFF.

The chain recombines TRBV15 with TRBJ2-7; TRBD2 matches 10 bases. CDR1 is LNHNV and CDR2 is YYDKDF in the germline V gene (reference sequence). V was clipped by 7 bases and J by 0 bases; unmatched bases: 9. The CDR3 contains 16 residues. CDR3 residues: CATTGTSVLISYEQYF. The CDR3 DNA is TGTGCCACCACCGGGACTAGCGTGTTGATCTCCTACGAGCAGTACTTC.

The chain joins TRBV7-8 to TRBJ2-3; the match to TRBD2 covers 14 bases. This CDR3 comprises 18 residues. Germline-derived CDR1 and CDR2 are SGHVS and FQNEAQ. Trimming cost V 4 bases and J 0 bases; bases outside gene matches: 6. The CDR3 sequence is CASSSRLAGGPSTDTQYF. DNA for the CDR3: TGTGCCAGCAGCTCCCGACTAGCGGGAGGGCCTAGCACAGATACGCAGTATTTT.

The CDR3 is CASSARGWVSSGNTGELFF. The CDR3 bases are TGTGCCAGCAGCGCCAGGGGCTGGGTGTCTAGCGGGAACACCGGGGAGCTGTTTTTT. The chain recombines TRBV5-4 with TRBJ2-2; D perhaps matches TRBD2 (7 bases). Germline CDR1 SGHNT, CDR2 YYREEE (reference sequence). The CDR3 is 19 residues long. Trimming cost V 4 bases and J 1 base, with 23 bases left between them.

The chain carries TRBV6-5 and TRBJ2-1; maybe TRBD1 (6 bases). Trimming took 8 bases from V and 0 from J, leaving 11 bases between them. Germline CDR1 is MNHEY and CDR2 is SVGAGI. The CDR3 covers 14 residues. The CDR3 is CASRQGSSYNEQFF. CDR3 nucleotides: TGTGCCAGCCGGCAGGGGAGCTCCTACAATGAGCAGTTCTTC.

The V call is TRBV5-6, the J call TRBJ1-1; D is uncertain. Trimming cost V 4 bases and J 5 bases, with 12 bases left between them. Germline V CDR1 and CDR2: SGHDT, YYEEEE. The CDR3 loop spans 13 amino acids. This CDR3 reads CASSAFGRTEAFF. The CDR3 DNA follows: TGTGCCAGCAGCGCTTTTGGGAGGACTGAAGCTTTCTTT. The variable domain in full, completed from reference TRBV5-6 and TRBJ1-1, reads DAGVTQSPTHLIKTRGQQVTLRCSPKSGHDTVSWYQQALGQGPQFIFQYYEEEERQRGNFPDRFSGHQFPNYSSELNVNALLLGDSALYLCASSAFGRTEAFFGQGTRLTVV.

The chain has TRBV11-2 and TRBJ2-7; 9 nucleotides align to TRBD1. Germline loops: CDR1 SGHAT, CDR2 FQNNGV. The CDR3 extends over 15 amino acids. Trimming at V came to 6 bases and at J to 5 bases, leaving 11 bases not matched to a gene. The CDR3 loop is CASRNSGTGSNEQYF. In nucleotides, the CDR3 is TGTGCCAGCAGAAATTCCGGGACAGGGTCCAACGAGCAGTACTTC.